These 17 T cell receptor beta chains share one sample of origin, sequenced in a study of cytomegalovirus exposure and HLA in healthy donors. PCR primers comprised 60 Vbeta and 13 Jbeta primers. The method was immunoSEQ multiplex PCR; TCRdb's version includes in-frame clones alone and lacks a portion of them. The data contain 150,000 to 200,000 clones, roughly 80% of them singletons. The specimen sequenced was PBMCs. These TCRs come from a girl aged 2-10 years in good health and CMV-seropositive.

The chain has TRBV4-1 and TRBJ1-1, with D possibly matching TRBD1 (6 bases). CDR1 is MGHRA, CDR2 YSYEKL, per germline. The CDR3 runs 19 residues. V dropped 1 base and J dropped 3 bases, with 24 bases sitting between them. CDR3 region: CASSQGAKGVWRSDTEAFF. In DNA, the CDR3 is TGCGCCAGCAGCCAAGGGGCCAAGGGGGTATGGAGGAGTGACACTGAAGCTTTCTTT.

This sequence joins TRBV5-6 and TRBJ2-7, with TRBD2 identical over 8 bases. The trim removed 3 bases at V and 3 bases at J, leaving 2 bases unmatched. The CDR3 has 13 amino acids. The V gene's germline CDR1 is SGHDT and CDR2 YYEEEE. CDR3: CASSSGTSYEQYF. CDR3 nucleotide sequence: TGTGCCAGCAGCTCTGGGACTAGCTACGAGCAGTACTTC.

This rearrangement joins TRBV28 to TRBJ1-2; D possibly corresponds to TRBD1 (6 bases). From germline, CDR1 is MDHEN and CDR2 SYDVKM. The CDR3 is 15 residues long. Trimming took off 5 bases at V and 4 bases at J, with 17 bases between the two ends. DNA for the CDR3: TGTGCCAGCAGTCTGCCCGGACAGAGAACCTATGGCTACACCTTC. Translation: CASSLPGQRTYGYTF.

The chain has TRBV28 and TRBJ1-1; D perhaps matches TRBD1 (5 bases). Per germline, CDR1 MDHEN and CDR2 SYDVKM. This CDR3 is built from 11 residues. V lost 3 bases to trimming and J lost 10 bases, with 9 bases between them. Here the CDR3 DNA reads TGTGCCAGCAGTTTTCGCGGGGGAGCTTTCTTT. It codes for CASSFRGGAFF.

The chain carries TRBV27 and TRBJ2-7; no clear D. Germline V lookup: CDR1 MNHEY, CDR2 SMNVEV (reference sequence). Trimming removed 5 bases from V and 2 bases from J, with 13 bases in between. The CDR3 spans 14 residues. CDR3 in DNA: TGTGCCAGCAGTCCCTCAGGTGGAACCTACGAGCAGTACTTC. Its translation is CASSPSGGTYEQYF.

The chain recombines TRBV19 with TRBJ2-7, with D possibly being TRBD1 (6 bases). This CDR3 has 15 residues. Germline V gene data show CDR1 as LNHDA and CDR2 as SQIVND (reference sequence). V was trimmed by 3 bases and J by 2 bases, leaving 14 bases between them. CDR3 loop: CASSIGGQSTYEQYF. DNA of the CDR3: TGTGCCAGTAGTATTGGCGGACAGTCGACCTACGAGCAGTACTTC.

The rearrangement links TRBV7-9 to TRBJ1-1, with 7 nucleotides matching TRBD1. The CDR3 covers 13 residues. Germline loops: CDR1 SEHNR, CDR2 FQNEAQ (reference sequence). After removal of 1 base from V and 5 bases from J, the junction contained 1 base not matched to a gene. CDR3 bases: TGTGCCAGCAGCTTAGAGGGGGCTACTGAAGCTTTCTTT. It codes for CASSLEGATEAFF.

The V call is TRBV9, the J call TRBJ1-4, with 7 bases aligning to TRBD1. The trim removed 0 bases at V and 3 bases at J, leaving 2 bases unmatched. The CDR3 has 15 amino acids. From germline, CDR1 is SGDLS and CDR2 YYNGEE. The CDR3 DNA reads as TGTGCCAGCAGCGTAGGGACAGGAGCTAATGAAAAACTGTTTTTT. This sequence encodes CASSVGTGANEKLFF.

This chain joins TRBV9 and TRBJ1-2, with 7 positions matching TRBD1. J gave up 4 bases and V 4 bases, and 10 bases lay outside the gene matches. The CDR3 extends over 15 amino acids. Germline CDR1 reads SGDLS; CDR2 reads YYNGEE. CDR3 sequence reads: CASSPRLGQLYGYTF. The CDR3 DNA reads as TGTGCCAGCAGCCCCAGATTGGGACAGCTCTATGGCTACACCTTC.

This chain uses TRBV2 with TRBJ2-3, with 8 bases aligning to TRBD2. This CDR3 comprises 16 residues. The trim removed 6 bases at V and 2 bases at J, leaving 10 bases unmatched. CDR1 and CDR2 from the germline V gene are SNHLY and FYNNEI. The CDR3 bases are TGTGCCAGCAGCGAATGGGGACTAGATCCCACAGATACGCAGTATTTT. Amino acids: CASSEWGLDPTDTQYF.

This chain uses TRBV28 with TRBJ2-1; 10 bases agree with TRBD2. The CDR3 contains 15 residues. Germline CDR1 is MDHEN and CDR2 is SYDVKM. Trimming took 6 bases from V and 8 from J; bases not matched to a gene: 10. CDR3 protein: CASRSPASGSDEQFF. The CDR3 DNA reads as TGTGCCAGCAGGTCCCCGGCTAGCGGGAGCGATGAGCAGTTCTTC.

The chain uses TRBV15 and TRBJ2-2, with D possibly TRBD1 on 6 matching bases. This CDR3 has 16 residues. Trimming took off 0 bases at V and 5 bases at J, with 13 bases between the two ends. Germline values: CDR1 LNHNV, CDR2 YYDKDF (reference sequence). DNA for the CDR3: TGTGCCACCAGCAGAGAAGCAGGGGAGAGGACCGGGGAGCTGTTTTTT. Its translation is CATSREAGERTGELFF.

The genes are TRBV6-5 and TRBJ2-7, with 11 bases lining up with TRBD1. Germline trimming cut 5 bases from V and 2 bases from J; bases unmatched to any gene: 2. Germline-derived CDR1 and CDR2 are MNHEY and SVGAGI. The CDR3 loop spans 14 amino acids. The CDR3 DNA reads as TGTGCCAGCAGTAGGACAGGGGGCACCTACGAGCAGTACTTC. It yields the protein CASSRTGGTYEQYF.

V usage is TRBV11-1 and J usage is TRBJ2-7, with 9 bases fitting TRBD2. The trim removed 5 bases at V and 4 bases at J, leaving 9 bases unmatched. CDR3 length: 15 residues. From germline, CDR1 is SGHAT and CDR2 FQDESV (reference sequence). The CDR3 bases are TGTGCCAGCAGCCCCGGACTAGCGCGAACGTACGAGCAGTACTTC. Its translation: CASSPGLARTYEQYF.

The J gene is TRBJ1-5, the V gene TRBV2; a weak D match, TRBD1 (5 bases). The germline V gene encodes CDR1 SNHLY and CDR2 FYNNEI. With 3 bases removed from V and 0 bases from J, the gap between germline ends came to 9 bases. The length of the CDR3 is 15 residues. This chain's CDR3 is CASSDPGISNQPQHF. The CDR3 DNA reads TGTGCCAGCAGTGATCCAGGGATTAGCAATCAGCCCCAGCATTTT.

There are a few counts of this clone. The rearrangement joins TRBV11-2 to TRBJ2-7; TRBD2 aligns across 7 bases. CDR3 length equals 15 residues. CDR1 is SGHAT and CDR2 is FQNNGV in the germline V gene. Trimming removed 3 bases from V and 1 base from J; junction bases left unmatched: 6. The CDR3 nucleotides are TGTGCCAGCAGCTTGGCCAGCGGGACTTCCTACGAGCAGTACTTC. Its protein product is CASSLASGTSYEQYF.

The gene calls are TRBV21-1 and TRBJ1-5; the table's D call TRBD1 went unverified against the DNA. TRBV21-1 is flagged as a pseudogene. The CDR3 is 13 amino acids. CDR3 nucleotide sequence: TGTGCCAGCAACAGCTATAGCAATCAGCCCCAGCATTTT. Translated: CASNSYSNQPQHF.